The 13 T cell receptor beta chains below come from one sample, sequenced in a study of T cell responses to AZD1222 COVID-19 vaccine. Assay: immunoSEQ multiplex PCR; the TCRdb copy retains only in-frame clones and omits some. The sample includes some 96,000 clones, 88% seen only once; the top ten take 1.8%. Sequenced material: peripheral blood, taken on day 0 of AZD1222 vaccination. The source is an adult in good health.

The chain combines TRBV9 with TRBJ1-4; TRBD1 matches at 8 bases. After removal of 4 bases from V and 10 bases from J, the junction contained 9 bases not matched to a gene. This CDR3 has 14 residues. CDR1 is SGDLS, CDR2 YYNGEE, per germline. CDR3 nucleotide sequence: TGTGCCAGCAGCCTGAACGCTGGACAGGGAAAACTGTTTTTT. Protein: CASSLNAGQGKLFF.

The J gene is TRBJ1-3, the V gene TRBV13; TRBD1 matches at 8 bases. The J segment lost 4 bases and the V segment lost 2 bases, leaving 1 base of the junction unmatched. Germline CDR1 and CDR2: PRHDT and FYEKMQ (reference sequence). The CDR3 runs to 14 residues. CDR3 in DNA: TGTGCCAGCAGCTTACAGGGGGCCGGAAACACCATATATTTT. Encoded protein: CASSLQGAGNTIYF.

The sample holds a few counts of this clone. The genes are TRBV19 and TRBJ2-2; the match to TRBD2 covers 11 bases. V dropped 9 bases and J dropped 6; count of bases not matched to a gene: 6. The CDR3 sequence is 14 residues long. Germline CDR1 LNHDA, CDR2 SQIVND (reference sequence). DNA of the CDR3: TGTGCCAGCAATAGCGGGAGGGCCGCCGGGGAGCTGTTTTTT. Translated: CASNSGRAAGELFF.

V and J are TRBV4-2 and TRBJ2-3; 7 positions agree with TRBD1. Germline CDR1 and CDR2: LGHNA and YNFKEQ. J lost 6 bases, V lost 1 base, and 13 bases had no gene match. This CDR3 is 17 amino acids long. The CDR3 spells CASSQGERGGPGDTQYF. The CDR3 DNA sequence: TGTGCCAGCAGCCAAGGGGAAAGAGGGGGCCCGGGGGATACGCAGTATTTT.

The V call is TRBV15, the J call TRBJ2-1; 14 nucleotides line up with TRBD2. CDR1 and CDR2 (germline): LNHNV, YYDKDF (reference sequence). V dropped 1 base and J dropped 5; count of bases not matched to a gene: 4. This CDR3 has 17 residues. This CDR3 reads CATSRASTSGGDNEQFF. CDR3 DNA sequence: TGTGCCACCAGCAGAGCTTCGACTAGCGGGGGGGACAATGAGCAGTTCTTC.

V gene TRBV11-3 combines with J gene TRBJ2-5; D gene uncertain. Trimming took 2 bases from V and 2 from J, leaving 0 bases between them. CDR3 length: 11 amino acids. The germline V gene has CDR1 SGHNT and CDR2 YENEEA. The DNA of the CDR3 is TGTGCCAGCAGCTTACAAGAGACCCAGTACTTC. This encodes CASSLQETQYF.

The chain has TRBV2 and TRBJ2-2; D may match TRBD1 or TRBD2 (5 bases each). There are 15 residues in the CDR3. Germline V gene lookup returns CDR1 SNHLY and CDR2 FYNNEI. V was clipped by 2 bases and J by 6 bases, with 13 bases between them. CDR3 nucleotides: TGTGCCAGCAGTGAACGGGACCCCAGGGCCGGGGAGCTGTTTTTT. Its protein is CASSERDPRAGELFF.

The rearrangement uses TRBV12-5 and TRBJ2-5; D is unclear. V lost 1 base, J lost 2 bases, and 5 bases lay in between. Germline V gives CDR1 LGHNT, CDR2 FRNRAP. The CDR3 is 13 residues long. The CDR3 loop reads CASGLGRQETQYF. DNA for the CDR3: TGTGCTAGTGGTTTGGGCAGGCAAGAGACCCAGTACTTC.

This clone was seen more than once but under ten times. This sequence joins TRBV7-9 and TRBJ1-1; weak D call: TRBD1 (5 bases). The V gene's germline CDR1 is SEHNR and CDR2 FQNEAQ (reference sequence). The V gene lost 2 bases and the J gene lost 11 bases, with 12 bases spanning the gap. The length of the CDR3 is 12 residues. The CDR3 reads CASSLLGADAFF. CDR3 in DNA: TGTGCCAGCAGCTTATTAGGGGCAGATGCTTTCTTT.

This sequence joins TRBV2 and TRBJ1-5, with 7 bases aligning to TRBD1. The V and J ends lost 7 bases and 5 bases, in that order; junction bases with no gene match: 11. The CDR3 consists of 15 residues. Germline assignment: CDR1 SNHLY and CDR2 FYNNEI. The CDR3 region is CASKVPATGDQPQHF. CDR3 in DNA: TGTGCCAGCAAAGTCCCCGCCACAGGGGATCAGCCCCAGCATTTT.

J is TRBJ2-5 and V is TRBV4-1; no firm D call. Germline-derived CDR1 and CDR2 are MGHRA and YSYEKL. The V end was cut by 2 bases, the J end by 4 bases, with 14 bases between. CDR3 length equals 15 residues. CDR3 loop: CASSQRHMGSETQYF. The DNA of the CDR3 is TGCGCCAGCAGCCAAAGACACATGGGGTCAGAGACCCAGTACTTC.

V usage is TRBV2 and J usage is TRBJ2-3, with TRBD2 as a possible D gene (5 bases). V shed 0 bases and J shed 0 bases, with 10 bases lying between them. CDR1 and CDR2 from the germline V gene are SNHLY and FYNNEI. The CDR3 spans 16 residues. The CDR3 sequence is CASSEARGWSTDTQYF. In DNA form, the CDR3 reads TGTGCCAGCAGTGAAGCTCGGGGATGGAGCACAGATACGCAGTATTTT.

The chain carries TRBV5-1 and TRBJ2-5; D is perhaps TRBD1 (6 bases). CDR1 and CDR2 from the germline V gene are SGHRS and YFSETQ. The length of the CDR3 is 15 residues. V shed 0 bases and J shed 3 bases, with 12 bases lying between them. The CDR3 sequence is CASSLAWYREETQYF. CDR3 DNA: TGCGCCAGCAGCTTGGCCTGGTACAGGGAAGAGACCCAGTACTTC.